Presented here are 16 T cell receptor beta chains from one specimen sequenced in a study of cytomegalovirus exposure and HLA in healthy donors. In the PCR, 60 Vbeta and 13 Jbeta primers were used. TCRdb's copy holds only in-frame clones and misses some; the assay was immunoSEQ multiplex PCR. The sample shows 110,000 to 150,000 clones, roughly 80% of them seen only once. Input material: PBMCs. Receptors were obtained from a man aged 18 to 30 in good health and CMV-seronegative.

J is TRBJ1-2 and V is TRBV9; D possibly corresponds to TRBD1 (5 bases). Trimming left V 3 bases short and J 0 bases short, with 12 bases between. Germline loops: CDR1 SGDLS, CDR2 YYNGEE. The CDR3 is 15 residues long. CDR3 in amino acids: CASSDRQSSNYGYTF. CDR3 nucleotides: TGTGCCAGCAGCGACCGACAGTCTTCTAACTATGGCTACACCTTC.

The V and J genes are TRBV18 and TRBJ1-1, with 7 bases that match TRBD1. V shed 3 bases and J 6 bases; nucleotides not matched to a gene: 1. CDR1 KGHSH and CDR2 LQKENI come from the germline V gene. The CDR3 sequence is 12 residues long. DNA for the CDR3: TGTGCCAGCTCACCTGACAGGGCTGAAGCTTTCTTT. Its protein is CASSPDRAEAFF.

V gene TRBV15 combines with J gene TRBJ1-2; a possible D gene is TRBD1 (6 bases). The V gene's germline CDR1 is LNHNV and CDR2 YYDKDF (reference sequence). This CDR3 is built from 16 residues. The V gene lost 3 bases and the J gene lost 4 bases, with 18 bases spanning the gap. CDR3: CATSSDNRDLSYGYTF. The CDR3 DNA reads TGTGCCACCAGCAGCGATAACAGGGATTTATCCTATGGCTACACCTTC.

V usage is TRBV5-6 and J usage is TRBJ1-2; D ambiguous. Germline loops: CDR1 SGHDT, CDR2 YYEEEE. The CDR3 has 13 residues. Trimming took off 4 bases at V and 7 bases at J, with 14 bases between the two ends. The DNA for the CDR3 is TGTGCCAGCAGCCCCCTTCTAGCTACTGGCTACACCTTC. The encoded protein is CASSPLLATGYTF.

This chain links TRBV6-6 with TRBJ1-1, with 9 positions matching TRBD1. This CDR3 spans 16 amino acids. J gave up 2 bases and V 6 bases, and 10 bases lay outside the gene matches. The germline gives CDR1 MNHNY, CDR2 SVGAGI (reference sequence). The CDR3 sequence is CASSPSRQGGNTEAFF. DNA of the CDR3: TGTGCCAGCAGCCCCAGCAGACAGGGGGGAAACACTGAAGCTTTCTTT.

The rearrangement links TRBV4-2 to TRBJ1-6, with 8 bases identical to TRBD1. The CDR3 spans 14 residues. J was trimmed by 10 bases and V by 0 bases; bases with no gene match: 2. From germline, CDR1 is LGHNA and CDR2 YNFKEQ. CDR3 loop: CASSQETGVSPLHF. CDR3 sequence (DNA): TGTGCCAGCAGCCAAGAGACAGGGGTGTCACCCCTCCACTTT.

The count of this clone is one. The chain employs TRBV10-3 and TRBJ1-2, with 9 bases aligning to TRBD1. The CDR3 is made up of 16 amino acids. Losses at the gene ends were 2 bases for V and 4 bases for J; bases not matched to a gene: 8. CDR1 and CDR2 from the germline V gene are ENHRY and SYGVKD. In DNA, the CDR3 is TGTGCCATCAGTGAGATCCTGGACAGGGGAATCTATGGCTACACCTTC. It is translated as CAISEILDRGIYGYTF.

A few counts support this clone. The genes are TRBV5-1 and TRBJ1-4; D is ambiguous. The CDR3 has 15 residues. The germline gives CDR1 SGHRS, CDR2 YFSETQ. Trimming stripped 3 bases from V and 0 bases from J, with 9 bases between. The CDR3 loop is CASSSTGATNEKLFF. The CDR3 bases are TGCGCCAGCAGCTCCACGGGTGCAACTAATGAAAAACTGTTTTTT.

The chain has TRBV4-1 and TRBJ2-7, with D possibly being TRBD2 (5 bases). Trimming pared 0 bases from V and 2 bases from J, leaving 8 bases between. This CDR3 region has 14 residues. The germline V gene has CDR1 MGHRA and CDR2 YSYEKL. The CDR3 DNA sequence: TGCGCCAGCAGCCAAGAGGAGGCTACCTACGAGCAGTACTTC. It yields the protein CASSQEEATYEQYF.

The chain combines TRBV30 with TRBJ2-1; possibly TRBD2 for D (6 bases). Per the germline V gene, CDR1 is GTSNPN and CDR2 is SVGIG (reference sequence). V lost 2 bases and J lost 9, with 17 bases in between. This CDR3 contains 14 residues. The CDR3 protein is CAWSTGSAGGEQFF. In DNA, the CDR3 is TGTGCCTGGAGTACGGGCAGTGCCGGGGGTGAGCAGTTCTTC.

On this clone itself: The same CDR3 arises from other DNA sequences in this sample as well. This chain connects TRBV9 to TRBJ1-6, with 7 nucleotides matching TRBD1. CDR3 size: 14 residues. Germline V lookup: CDR1 SGDLS, CDR2 YYNGEE. The J segment lost 4 bases and the V segment lost 2 bases, leaving 0 bases of the junction unmatched. CDR3 region: CASSVGQYNSPLHF. The CDR3 nucleotides are TGTGCCAGCAGCGTGGGACAGTATAATTCACCCCTCCACTTT.

This chain links TRBV5-1 with TRBJ2-6; tentatively, D is TRBD1 (6 bases). V gave up 0 bases and J gave up 0 bases, with 19 bases separating them. The CDR3 extends over 20 amino acids. Germline V gives CDR1 SGHRS, CDR2 YFSETQ. CDR3 in DNA: TGCGCCAGCAGCTTGGGATCTCAAACAGGGCGCCTCTCTGGGGCCAACGTCCTGACTTTC. Protein: CASSLGSQTGRLSGANVLTF.

The rearrangement links TRBV19 to TRBJ1-2, with 7 nucleotides matching TRBD1. This CDR3 contains 12 residues. CDR1 and CDR2 from the germline V gene are LNHDA and SQIVND (reference sequence). The V gene end was trimmed by 5 bases and the J gene end by 8 bases; junction bases not matched to a gene: 5. DNA for the CDR3: TGTGCCAGTAGTTCAAGGACAGGAGGCTACACCTTC. It codes for CASSSRTGGYTF.

This chain links TRBV7-2 with TRBJ2-5; D possibly corresponds to TRBD2 (6 bases). The germline gives CDR1 SGHTA, CDR2 FQGNSA. CDR3 size: 17 residues. Trimming pared 7 bases from V and 4 bases from J, leaving 25 bases between. The chain's CDR3 is CASTLEVRDLSGETQYF. CDR3 bases: TGTGCCAGCACCCTGGAGGTCAGGGACTTAAGTGGAGAGACCCAGTACTTC. Supplemented by reference TRBV7-2 and TRBJ2-5, the full variable domain reads GAGVSQSPSNKVTEKGKDVELRCDPISGHTALYWYRQSLGQGLEFLIYFQGNSAPDKSGLPSDRFSAERTGGSVSTLTIQRTQQEDSAVYLCASTLEVRDLSGETQYFGPGTRLLVL.

This clone was seen just once. The V gene is TRBV7-2, the J gene TRBJ1-2; tentatively, D is TRBD1 (5 bases). The ends were cut back, 6 bases at V and 4 bases at J, with 21 bases in the middle. CDR3 length equals 16 residues. Germline V CDR1 and CDR2: SGHTA, FQGNSA. The CDR3 is CASSYTRRGELYGYTF. The DNA for the CDR3 is TGTGCCAGCAGTTATACCCGTCGGGGGGAACTCTATGGCTACACCTTC.

The V call is TRBV15, the J call TRBJ2-3, with TRBD2 matching over 8 bases. The CDR3 has 16 residues. Germline V lookup: CDR1 LNHNV, CDR2 YYDKDF (reference sequence). J was trimmed by 2 bases and V by 1 base; bases with no gene match: 5. The DNA of the CDR3 is TGTGCCACCAGCAGAGGGATACTAGCGGACACAGATACGCAGTATTTT. Translation: CATSRGILADTDTQYF.